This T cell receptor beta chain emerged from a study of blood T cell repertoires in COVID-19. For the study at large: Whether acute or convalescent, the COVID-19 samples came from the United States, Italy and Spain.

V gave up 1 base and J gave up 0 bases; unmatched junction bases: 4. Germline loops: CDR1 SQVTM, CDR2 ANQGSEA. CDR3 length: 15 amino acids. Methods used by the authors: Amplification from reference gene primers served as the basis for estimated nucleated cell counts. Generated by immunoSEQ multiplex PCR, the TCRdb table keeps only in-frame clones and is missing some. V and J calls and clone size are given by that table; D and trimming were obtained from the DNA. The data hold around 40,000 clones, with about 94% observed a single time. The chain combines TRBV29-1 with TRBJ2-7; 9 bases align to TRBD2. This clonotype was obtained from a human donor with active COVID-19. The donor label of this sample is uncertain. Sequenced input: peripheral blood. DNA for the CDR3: TGCAGCGTTGAAGGCATTAGCGGGAGCTCCTACGAGCAGTACTTC. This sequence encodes CSVEGISGSSYEQYF.